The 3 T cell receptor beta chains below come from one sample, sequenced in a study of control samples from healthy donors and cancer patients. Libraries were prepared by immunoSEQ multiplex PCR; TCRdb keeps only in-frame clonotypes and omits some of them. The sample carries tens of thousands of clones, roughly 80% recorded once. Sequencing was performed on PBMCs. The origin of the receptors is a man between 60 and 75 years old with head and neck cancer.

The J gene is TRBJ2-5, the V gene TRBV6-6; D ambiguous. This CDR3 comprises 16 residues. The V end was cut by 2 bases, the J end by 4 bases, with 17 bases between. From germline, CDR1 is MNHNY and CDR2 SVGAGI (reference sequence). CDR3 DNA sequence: TGTGCCAGCAGTTACCTTCCTGACTTGTGGGGAGAGACCCAGTACTTC. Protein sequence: CASSYLPDLWGETQYF.

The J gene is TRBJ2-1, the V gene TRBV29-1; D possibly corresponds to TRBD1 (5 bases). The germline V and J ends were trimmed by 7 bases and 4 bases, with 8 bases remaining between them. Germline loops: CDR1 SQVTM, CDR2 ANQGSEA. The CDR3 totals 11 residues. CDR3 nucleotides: TGCAGCGCGGACACTTACAATGAGCAGTTCTTC. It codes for CSADTYNEQFF.

This chain's CDR3 is CASSGGANEQFF. The DNA of the CDR3 is TGCGCCAGCAGCGGGGGGGCCAATGAGCAGTTCTTC. The genes are TRBV5-1 and TRBJ2-1, with D possibly being TRBD2 (7 bases). The CDR3 has 12 amino acids. CDR1 and CDR2 from the germline V gene are SGHRS and YFSETQ. Trimming left V 4 bases short and J 6 bases short, with 8 bases between.